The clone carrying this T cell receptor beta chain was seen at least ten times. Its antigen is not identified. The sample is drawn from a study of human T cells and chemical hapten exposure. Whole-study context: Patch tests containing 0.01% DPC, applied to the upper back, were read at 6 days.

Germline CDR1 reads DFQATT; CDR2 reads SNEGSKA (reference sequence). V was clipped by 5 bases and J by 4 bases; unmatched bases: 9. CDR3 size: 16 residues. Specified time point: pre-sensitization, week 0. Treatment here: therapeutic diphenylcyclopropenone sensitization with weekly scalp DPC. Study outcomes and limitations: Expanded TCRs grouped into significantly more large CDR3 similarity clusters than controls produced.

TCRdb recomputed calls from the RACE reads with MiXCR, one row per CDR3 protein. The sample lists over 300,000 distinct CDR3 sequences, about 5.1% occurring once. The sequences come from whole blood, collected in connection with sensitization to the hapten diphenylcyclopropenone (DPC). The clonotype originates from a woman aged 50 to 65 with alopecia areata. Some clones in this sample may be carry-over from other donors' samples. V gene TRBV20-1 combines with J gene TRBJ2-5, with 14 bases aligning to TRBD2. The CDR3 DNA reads TGCAGTGCTTCCCGACTAGCGGGGGGGCCATCAGAGACCCAGTACTTC. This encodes CSASRLAGGPSETQYF.